A single sample gave rise to the 29 T cell receptor beta chains below, sequenced in a study of T-cell memory formation after mild COVID-19. MiXCR, run by TCRdb on the 5' RACE reads, gives a single entry per CDR3 protein. The data contain roughly 450,000 distinct CDR3 sequences, roughly 18% of them seen just once; the ten biggest clones take up 9% to 15%. The sequenced sample was PBMCs or a T cell subset sorted from them (not recorded which). Every receptor here comes from an adult woman who had mild COVID-19 (a few samples of this study predate the infection). Cell type and time point are not known.

In this sample, this clonotype turned up a few times. CDR3 coding DNA: TGTGCCAGCGGCCGGGGGACCGGGGAGCTGTTTTTT. Protein product: CASGRGTGELFF. V usage is TRBV6-2 or TRBV6-3 and J usage is TRBJ2-2, with a possible D match to TRBD2 (6 bases). Germline loops: CDR1 MNHEY, CDR2 SVGEGT. This CDR3 has 12 residues. V dropped 8 bases and J dropped 5 bases, with 9 bases sitting between them.

V usage is TRBV7-2 and J usage is TRBJ2-4, with 10 bases aligning to TRBD2. The trim removed 1 base at V and 9 bases at J, leaving 9 bases unmatched. The CDR3 runs 16 residues. Germline values: CDR1 SGHTA, CDR2 FQGNSA. The DNA for the CDR3 is TGTGCCAGCAGCTTAGGCGGAGCGGGAGGGCCAACCATTCAGTACTTC. This translates into CASSLGGAGGPTIQYF.

This clonotype was seen a few times. The chain links TRBV6-2 or TRBV6-3 to TRBJ1-1; 8 bases are a match to TRBD1. CDR1 is MNHEY, CDR2 SVGEGT, per germline. This CDR3 has 18 residues. V shed 5 bases, J shed 0 bases, and the junction held 14 bases outside the gene matches. CDR3 region: CASSPSPGQGNMNTEAFF. The CDR3 DNA is TGTGCCAGCAGTCCAAGCCCCGGACAGGGAAACATGAACACTGAAGCTTTCTTT.

The chain has TRBV5-4 and TRBJ2-5; 8 positions match TRBD2. Germline-derived CDR1 and CDR2 are SGHNT and YYREEE (reference sequence). The V and J ends lost 4 bases and 3 bases, in that order; junction bases with no gene match: 8. The CDR3 length is 15 residues. As DNA, the CDR3 is TGTGCCAGCAGCGGCGGGGGGCGCGATGAAGAGACCCAGTACTTC. This encodes CASSGGGRDEETQYF.

In its sample, this clonotype was seen a few times. The genes are TRBV7-9 and TRBJ1-5; maybe TRBD1 (5 bases). The CDR3 sequence is 15 residues long. Germline loops: CDR1 SEHNR, CDR2 FQNEAQ (reference sequence). V dropped 1 base and J dropped 5 bases, with 12 bases sitting between them. CDR3 sequence reads: CASSLGRGVHQPQHF. The CDR3 DNA follows: TGTGCCAGCAGCTTAGGAAGGGGTGTGCATCAGCCCCAGCATTTT.

This clonotype occurred a few times. The chain has TRBV19 and TRBJ1-1; the D gene is possibly TRBD1 (5 bases). The germline V gene has CDR1 LNHDA and CDR2 SQIVND (reference sequence). The ends were cut back, 4 bases at V and 5 bases at J, with 11 bases in the middle. The CDR3 spans 13 residues. The CDR3 coding sequence is TGTGCCAGTAGTACCGACAAGGGGACTGAAGCTTTCTTT. Its translation: CASSTDKGTEAFF.

This clonotype was recorded a few times. The chain employs TRBV15 and TRBJ2-5; 9 bases agree with TRBD2. The CDR3 has 15 residues. The V segment lost 4 bases and the J segment 4 bases; nucleotides outside the gene matches: 7. Germline CDR1 LNHNV, CDR2 YYDKDF (reference sequence). In nucleotides, the CDR3 is TGTGCCACCAGCACCGGCGGGGGGGCCAGAGAGACCCAGTACTTC. Its protein is CATSTGGGARETQYF.

The chain has TRBV20-1 and TRBJ1-6; D unclear. There are 17 residues in the CDR3. Trimming pared 6 bases from V and 4 bases from J, leaving 22 bases between. Germline V gives CDR1 DFQATT, CDR2 SNEGSKA (reference sequence). CDR3 sequence: CSAREARGMGYNSPLHF. The CDR3 nucleotides read TGCAGTGCCCGTGAGGCCAGAGGGATGGGGTATAATTCACCCCTCCACTTT.

At least ten counts were recorded for this clonotype. The rearrangement links TRBV12-3 or TRBV12-4 to TRBJ2-3, with TRBD2 matching over 11 bases. Losses at the gene ends were 5 bases for V and 6 bases for J; bases not matched to a gene: 7. CDR3 length equals 15 residues. CDR3 DNA: TGTGCCAGCAGTCCCACTAGCGGGAGCGTTGATACGCAGTATTTT. The encoded protein is CASSPTSGSVDTQYF.

The chain joins TRBV6-5 to TRBJ1-2; TRBD1 matches at 12 bases. The CDR3 runs to 18 residues. J lost 4 bases, V lost 2 bases, and 11 bases had no gene match. Germline CDR1 is MNHEY and CDR2 is SVGAGI. The CDR3 DNA is TGTGCCAGCAGTTACAAAGGGACAGGGGGCTCCTACTCCTATGGCTACACCTTC. This sequence encodes CASSYKGTGGSYSYGYTF.

This clonotype was counted a few times. The chain uses TRBV3-1 and TRBJ1-1; possible D gene TRBD1, 5 bases. Germline V gene sequence: CDR1 LGHDT, CDR2 YNNKEL (reference sequence). Trimming shortened V by 0 bases and J by 0 bases, and 8 bases separated the two germline ends. CDR3 length: 15 amino acids. CDR3 coding DNA: TGTGCCAGCAGCCAAGACCCAGGGTTGAACACTGAAGCTTTCTTT. Protein product: CASSQDPGLNTEAFF.

In this sample, this clonotype turned up a few times. V is TRBV4-1 and J is TRBJ1-1; TRBD1 matches at 8 bases. The CDR3 is made up of 14 amino acids. The germline V gene encodes CDR1 MGHRA and CDR2 YSYEKL. Losses at the gene ends were 4 bases for V and 4 bases for J; bases not matched to a gene: 5. The CDR3 protein is CASSPWQGATEAFF. Here the CDR3 DNA reads TGCGCCAGCAGCCCTTGGCAGGGGGCCACTGAAGCTTTCTTT.

This CDR3 is CSPTSVPSQGQFF. Written as DNA, the CDR3 is TGCAGCCCCACTAGCGTTCCTAGCCAGGGGCAGTTCTTC. The chain employs TRBV29-1 and TRBJ2-1, with 7 bases aligning to TRBD2. Germline values: CDR1 SQVTM, CDR2 ANQGSEA. V trimming: 8 bases; J trimming: 12 bases; junction bases outside the gene matches: 16. CDR3 length equals 13 residues.

Ten or more counts support this clonotype. The chain recombines TRBV9 with TRBJ1-2, with TRBD1 as a possible D gene (5 bases). Germline V gene sequence: CDR1 SGDLS, CDR2 YYNGEE. Trimming took 3 bases from V and 7 from J, leaving 25 bases between them. CDR3 length equals 17 residues. The CDR3 loop is CASSAHITGPIGSGYTF. CDR3 nucleotides: TGTGCCAGCAGCGCACACATAACGGGGCCCATAGGGTCTGGCTACACCTTC. The complete variable domain, with remaining parts taken from reference TRBV9 and TRBJ1-2, reads DSGVTQTPKHLITATGQRVTLRCSPRSGDLSVYWYQQSLDQGLQFLIQYYNGEERAKGNILERFSAQQFPDLHSELNLSSLELGDSALYFCASSAHITGPIGSGYTFGSGTRLTVV.

This clonotype turned up a few times. The chain couples TRBV29-1 to TRBJ2-3, with 10 bases identical to TRBD1. The germline CDR1 and CDR2 sequences are SQVTM and ANQGSEA. This CDR3 region has 15 residues. V dropped 6 bases and J dropped 3; count of bases not matched to a gene: 9. The CDR3 DNA reads as TGCAGCGTCGCCAAGGGACAGGGGAGAACAGATACGCAGTATTTT. Its translation is CSVAKGQGRTDTQYF.

The chain recombines TRBV19 with TRBJ2-2, with D tentatively TRBD1 or TRBD2 (5 bases each). Deletions cut 7 bases from V and 7 bases from J, with 16 bases between. The CDR3 has 14 residues. Germline V gives CDR1 LNHDA, CDR2 SQIVND (reference sequence). The CDR3 region is CASKGWDRVGELFF. The CDR3 nucleotides read TGTGCCAGTAAGGGCTGGGACCGGGTCGGGGAGCTGTTTTTT.

The rearrangement links TRBV3-1 to TRBJ2-1; TRBD2 might be the D (5 bases). The CDR3 loop spans 16 amino acids. CDR1 is LGHDT, CDR2 YNNKEL, per germline (reference sequence). Trimming removed 6 bases at V and 10 bases at J, with 25 bases between. CDR3 DNA: TGTGCCAGCAGAGCCAAGACCTCCGGGCTAGCTCGGGAGCAGTTCTTC. Protein sequence: CASRAKTSGLAREQFF.

This clonotype is a singleton in its sample. The V and J genes are TRBV2 and TRBJ2-7, with D possibly being TRBD1 or TRBD2 (6 bases each). The CDR3 sequence is 16 residues long. Germline V lookup: CDR1 SNHLY, CDR2 FYNNEI. V was trimmed by 8 bases and J by 3 bases, leaving 23 bases between them. CDR3 sequence reads: CASGSGSRGYLYEQYF. The CDR3 region has the DNA TGTGCCAGCGGTTCCGGGAGCAGGGGTTACCTCTACGAGCAGTACTTC.

This clonotype showed up just a few times. The V call is TRBV27, the J call TRBJ1-2, with 8 nucleotides matching TRBD1. CDR1 is MNHEY and CDR2 is SMNVEV in the germline V gene (reference sequence). The V and J ends lost 3 bases and 8 bases, in that order; junction bases with no gene match: 14. The CDR3 runs 16 residues. The CDR3 DNA reads as TGTGCCAGCAGTTTTATAATCGGACAGGGATTGGGGGGCTACACCTTC. The encoded protein is CASSFIIGQGLGGYTF.

The V call is TRBV19, the J call TRBJ2-7; 8 positions match TRBD1. Germline CDR1 reads LNHDA; CDR2 reads SQIVND (reference sequence). The CDR3 has 11 residues. After removal of 6 bases from V and 6 bases from J, the junction contained 1 base not matched to a gene. The CDR3 region is CASSDRGEQYF. CDR3 nucleotides: TGTGCCAGTAGCGACAGGGGCGAGCAGTACTTC.

The chain carries TRBV11-2 and TRBJ2-3, with 15 bases fitting TRBD2. The CDR3 has 18 amino acids. The ends lost 5 bases at V and 5 bases at J; junction bases unmatched: 11. CDR1 SGHAT and CDR2 FQNNGV come from the germline V gene. The CDR3 region has the DNA TGTGCCAGCAGCCAAACCGGGACTAGCGGGGGGACCCGAGATACGCAGTATTTT. This sequence encodes CASSQTGTSGGTRDTQYF.

The chain has TRBV27 and TRBJ1-1, with 8 positions matching TRBD1. CDR1 is MNHEY, CDR2 SMNVEV, per germline (reference sequence). The CDR3 spans 13 residues. V dropped 6 bases and J dropped 7; count of bases not matched to a gene: 7. CDR3 in amino acids: CASRATGTGEAFF. CDR3 in DNA: TGTGCCAGCAGAGCAACCGGGACAGGTGAAGCTTTCTTT.

The CDR3: CASSLETSGSHEQFF. As DNA, the CDR3 is TGTGCCAGCAGCTTAGAGACTAGCGGGAGCCATGAGCAGTTCTTC. The rearrangement links TRBV7-9 to TRBJ2-1; 12 nucleotides agree with TRBD2. CDR3 length: 15 residues. Germline V lookup: CDR1 SEHNR, CDR2 FQNEAQ (reference sequence). With V trimmed by 1 base and J by 8 bases, 3 bases remained unmatched.

The chain combines TRBV5-1 with TRBJ2-3, with 13 bases fitting TRBD2. The germline gives CDR1 SGHRS, CDR2 YFSETQ. The V and J ends lost 4 bases and 3 bases, in that order; junction bases with no gene match: 8. The CDR3 consists of 17 residues. In DNA form, the CDR3 reads TGCGCCAGCAGCGGACTAGCGGGGGCCCAAGAAACAGATACGCAGTATTTT. This gives the protein CASSGLAGAQETDTQYF.

The rearrangement links TRBV7-7 to TRBJ1-4; D might be TRBD1 (5 bases). Deletions cut 5 bases from V and 10 bases from J, with 17 bases between. The germline CDR1 and CDR2 sequences are SSHAT and FNYEAQ (reference sequence). The CDR3 runs 14 residues. This CDR3 reads CASSPGAGEGKLFF. DNA of the CDR3: TGTGCCAGCAGCCCCGGGGCCGGAGAAGGAAAACTGTTTTTT.

This clonotype was found a few times. The J gene is TRBJ1-5, the V gene TRBV27; D is unclear. This CDR3 is 13 amino acids long. The V end lost 5 bases, the J end lost 7 bases, and 12 bases lay between the germline ends. The germline V gene encodes CDR1 MNHEY and CDR2 SMNVEV (reference sequence). CDR3 bases: TGTGCCAGCAGTCTACGGGATGGACAGCCCCAGCATTTT. Protein: CASSLRDGQPQHF.

The chain's CDR3 is CASSYSSKQAVYEQYF. The CDR3 coding sequence is TGTGCCAGCAGTTACTCCAGCAAACAGGCGGTCTACGAGCAGTACTTC. The chain combines TRBV6-5 with TRBJ2-7; weak D call: TRBD1 (5 bases). V was shortened by 0 bases and J by 3 bases, with 15 bases between the two germline ends. The CDR3 runs 16 residues. CDR1 and CDR2 (germline): MNHEY, SVGAGI.

Concerning this clonotype: Germline is not matched at one junction end, which may reflect a read error. This rearrangement joins TRBV3-1 to TRBJ2-7, with D perhaps matching TRBD2 (5 bases). The CDR3 spans 12 residues. Germline-derived CDR1 and CDR2 are LGHDT and YNNKEL (reference sequence). The chain's CDR3 is CASSHLQTTLFF. CDR3 DNA: TGTGCCAGCAGCCATCTCCAGACTACCCTCTTCTTC.

Only a few counts were recorded for this clonotype. V usage is TRBV5-5 and J usage is TRBJ2-1, with TRBD1 matching over 11 bases. J lost 8 bases, V lost 4 bases, and 11 bases had no gene match. The CDR3 covers 16 residues. Germline loops: CDR1 SGHKS, CDR2 YYEKEE (reference sequence). The CDR3 protein is CASSITPGQGVYEQFF. The CDR3, as DNA: TGTGCCAGCAGCATTACACCGGGACAGGGGGTTTATGAGCAGTTCTTC.